This T cell receptor (beta chain) appears in the sequencing data of a study of cytomegalovirus exposure and HLA in healthy donors. Findings and limits, study-wide: Investigators reported 150 to 200 TCR beta chains as tied to cytomegalovirus. Most observed TCR sequences were rare, whereas some public TCRs were detected in many donors. TCR association rates varied by HLA locus in a later analysis, with DRB1 highest and HLA-C lowest.

Points on this clone: Its antigen is unidentified.

There are 13 residues in the CDR3. Between the trimmed V and J ends, which lost 2 bases and 3 bases, there was a span of 11 bases. CDR1 is SQVTM, CDR2 ANQGSEA, per germline. The PCR ran on 60 Vbeta and 13 Jbeta primers. The repertoire was sequenced with immunoSEQ multiplex PCR; TCRdb's copy has only in-frame clones and lacks some. The sample records approximately 160,000 clones, about 71% being singletons. This clonotype was obtained from a man in his fifties or sixties in good health and CMV-seronegative. The genes are TRBV29-1 and TRBJ2-7; tentative D call: TRBD1 (5 bases). The sequencing input was PBMCs. The CDR3 bases are TGCAGCGTTGAAAGGGTAGGGGTCTACGAGCAGTACTTC. Translation gives CSVERVGVYEQYF.